This TCR beta chain was identified in a study of vaccination effects on CD4 cells after COVID-19. Some clones are missing from TCRdb's copy, which holds only in-frame ones; the method was immunoSEQ multiplex PCR. The table records tens of thousands of clones, roughly 72% of them present only once. Sequencing followed a ViraFEST assay step that expanded antigen-specific CD4+ T cells with viral peptide pools. Subsequent to about 10 days of culture, CD4+ T cells were isolated. Vaccinated recipients, who were negative for nucleocapsid antibodies, had no history of SARS-CoV-2 infection. Of note for this clone: The antigen is not known.

Germline V CDR1 and CDR2: MGHRA, YSYEKL. This CDR3 has 15 amino acids. Trimming cost V 4 bases and J 7 bases, with 16 bases left between them. General study findings and limits: Late after vaccination, infection- and vaccine-induced clones showed marked clonal contraction. A shortage of convalescent patients and an absence of early post-infection timepoints characterized the study.

Sequencing was performed on CD4+ T cells from PBMCs cultured with HCoV-OC43 spike peptides, taken before COVID-19 vaccination. Indicated subset: HCoV-OC43 spike overlapping peptide pool stimulation. The sequence was collected from a human donor who received a COVID-19 vaccine. The genes are TRBV4-1 and TRBJ1-4; D gene uncertain. CDR3 loop: CASSPADAPGEKLFF. CDR3 bases: TGCGCCAGCAGCCCCGCGGACGCGCCAGGTGAAAAACTGTTTTTT.